These 28 T cell receptor beta chains came from one sample sequenced in a study of T cells in Graves' hyperthyroidism and ophthalmopathy. Researchers took RNA transcripts and amplified the TCR beta CDR3 regions from them. Primed by the HTBI set, a first-round RT-PCR was run on the TCR CDR3. From the multiplex PCR reads, TCRdb called clonotypes with MiXCR, one entry per CDR3 protein. Found here are roughly 550,000 distinct CDR3 sequences, 15% to 20% of them singletons; the top ten hold approximately 30%. The source material was blood. These receptors were taken from a woman younger than 45 with Graves' ophthalmopathy.

This clonotype showed up just a few times. This chain uses TRBV6-1 with TRBJ2-2; TRBD2 matches 9 bases. Losses at the gene ends were 10 bases for V and 0 bases for J; bases not matched to a gene: 9. The CDR3 totals 16 residues. Germline V gene sequence: CDR1 MNHNS, CDR2 SASEGT. CDR3 DNA sequence: TGTGCCACCACCGCTAGCGGGACTACGAACACCGGGGAGCTGTTTTTT. It encodes CATTASGTTNTGELFF.

Notes on this clonotype: A much bigger clone sits one base away, suggesting this may be a read error. V gene TRBV28 combines with J gene TRBJ2-7, with D tentatively TRBD2 (5 bases). The CDR3 is 15 residues long. Per germline, CDR1 MDHEN and CDR2 SYDVKM. V lost 6 bases and J 7 bases, leaving 22 bases between the germline ends. CDR3 sequence: CASSLRLPGANEQYF. The CDR3 DNA follows: TGTGCCAGCAGCCTAAGACTACCCGGCGCCAATGAGCAGTACTTC.

V and J are TRBV6-1 and TRBJ2-7; 10 bases match TRBD1. Germline V gene sequence: CDR1 MNHNS, CDR2 SASEGT. The CDR3 is made up of 14 amino acids. Trimming took 5 bases from V and 5 from J; bases not matched to a gene: 6. Here the CDR3 reads CASSPRQGANEQYF. In DNA form, the CDR3 reads TGTGCCAGCAGTCCCAGACAGGGGGCTAACGAGCAGTACTTC.

This clonotype showed up many times. J is TRBJ2-1 and V is TRBV28; 8 nucleotides align to TRBD2. CDR1 MDHEN and CDR2 SYDVKM come from the germline V gene. J lost 8 bases, V lost 5 bases, and 11 bases had no gene match. The CDR3 has 15 residues. This CDR3 reads CASSAPGTSLYEQFF. The CDR3 region has the DNA TGTGCCAGCAGTGCGCCCGGGACTAGTCTTTATGAGCAGTTCTTC.

At least ten counts were recorded for this clonotype. The chain uses TRBV30 and TRBJ1-2, with D possibly matching TRBD1 (5 bases). This CDR3 spans 13 amino acids. V dropped 0 bases and J dropped 6 bases, with 11 bases sitting between them. In germline, CDR1 is GTSNPN, CDR2 SVGIG (reference sequence). The CDR3 region is CAWSVIGGDGYTF. CDR3 DNA sequence: TGTGCCTGGAGTGTAATCGGGGGAGATGGCTACACCTTC.

This clonotype was detected ten times or more. V and J are TRBV6-2 or TRBV6-3 and TRBJ2-1, with TRBD2 matching over 10 bases. This CDR3 region has 17 residues. After removal of 5 bases from V and 8 bases from J, the junction contained 15 bases not matched to a gene. In germline, CDR1 is MNHEY, CDR2 SVGEGT. The CDR3 DNA reads as TGTGCCAGCAGTCCCGAACCGGGACTAGCGAACCACCATGAGCAGTTCTTC. Translation: CASSPEPGLANHHEQFF.

This clonotype was observed at least ten times. This chain joins TRBV3-1 and TRBJ2-7; D unclear. Trimming left V 3 bases short and J 3 bases short, with 3 bases between. CDR3 length: 11 residues. Germline CDR1 is LGHDT and CDR2 is YNNKEL (reference sequence). In nucleotides, the CDR3 is TGTGCCAGCAGCCATATCTACGAGCAGTACTTC. Its protein product is CASSHIYEQYF.

The chain combines TRBV28 with TRBJ1-5; unclear D gene. Germline V CDR1 and CDR2: MDHEN, SYDVKM. Trimming took 2 bases from V and 6 from J, leaving 17 bases between them. The CDR3 is made up of 16 amino acids. CDR3 in amino acids: CASSLNPVGFGQPQHF. CDR3 nucleotide sequence: TGTGCCAGCAGTTTAAACCCCGTGGGGTTTGGTCAGCCCCAGCATTTT.

The chain employs TRBV12-3 or TRBV12-4 and TRBJ2-1, with 14 positions matching TRBD2. The CDR3 contains 16 residues. V shed 7 bases and J 7 bases; nucleotides not matched to a gene: 9. CDR3 residues: CASNEAGTSGSNEQFF. In nucleotides, the CDR3 is TGTGCCAGCAACGAAGCCGGGACTAGCGGGAGTAATGAGCAGTTCTTC.

This rearrangement joins TRBV2 to TRBJ2-3, with D perhaps assigned TRBD1 or TRBD2 (5 bases each). Germline V CDR1 and CDR2: SNHLY, FYNNEI. V lost 6 bases and J lost 4, with 17 bases in between. The CDR3 is 15 residues long. The chain's CDR3 is CASRLAGTGADTQYF. CDR3 in DNA: TGTGCCAGCAGGTTGGCAGGGACCGGCGCAGATACGCAGTATTTT.

The chain is built from TRBV5-5 and TRBJ1-6, with TRBD1 matching over 7 bases. This CDR3 spans 14 amino acids. V shed 4 bases and J 8 bases; nucleotides not matched to a gene: 6. Germline loops: CDR1 SGHKS, CDR2 YYEKEE (reference sequence). CDR3 in amino acids: CASSLDRSDSPLHF. In DNA, the CDR3 is TGTGCCAGCAGCCTGGACAGGTCGGATTCACCCCTCCACTTT.

This clonotype has a count of ten or more. The chain couples TRBV6-2 or TRBV6-3 to TRBJ2-1; D uncertain. Trimming left V 8 bases short and J 0 bases short, with 5 bases between. The CDR3 length is 12 residues. Per germline, CDR1 MNHEY and CDR2 SVGEGT. This CDR3 is CASRYSYNEQFF. CDR3 in DNA: TGTGCCAGCCGGTACTCCTACAATGAGCAGTTCTTC.

The V gene is TRBV6-2 or TRBV6-3, the J gene TRBJ2-2; D is unclear. The CDR3 is 18 residues long. Germline V lookup: CDR1 MNHEY, CDR2 SVGEGT. V was clipped by 5 bases and J by 0 bases, with 19 bases between them. CDR3 in amino acids: CASSQFGHAGANTGELFF. CDR3 in DNA: TGTGCCAGCAGTCAATTCGGGCATGCCGGCGCGAACACCGGGGAGCTGTTTTTT.

V is TRBV6-1 and J is TRBJ1-6; 8 nucleotides agree with TRBD1. The CDR3 is 18 amino acids. Looked up from germline, CDR1 is MNHNS and CDR2 is SASEGT. V shed 5 bases and J 0 bases; nucleotides not matched to a gene: 9. The CDR3 DNA reads as TGTGCCAGCAGTTTAACAGGGGGACAAAGCTCCTATAATTCACCCCTCCACTTT. Translated: CASSLTGGQSSYNSPLHF.

At least ten counts were recorded for this clonotype. This rearrangement joins TRBV2 to TRBJ1-5; weak D call: TRBD1 (6 bases). CDR3 size: 13 residues. Germline lookup yields CDR1 SNHLY and CDR2 FYNNEI. V lost 9 bases to trimming and J lost 7 bases, with 16 bases between them. The CDR3 coding sequence is TGTGCCAGTTATCCGGGGGGCGGCCAGCCCCAGCATTTT. It is translated as CASYPGGGQPQHF. Full variable domain (remainder filled in from reference TRBV2 and TRBJ1-5): EPEVTQTPSHQVTQMGQEVILRCVPISNHLYFYWYRQILGQKVEFLVSFYNNEISEKSEIFDDQFSVERPDGSNFTLKIRSTKLEDSAMYFCASYPGGGQPQHFGDGTRLSIL.

This clonotype was recorded a few times. The genes are TRBV14 and TRBJ2-3; the D gene is possibly TRBD1 (6 bases). Trimming removed 3 bases from V and 3 bases from J, with 13 bases in between. Germline loops: CDR1 SGHDN, CDR2 FVKESK. The CDR3 runs to 15 residues. CDR3 protein: CASSHGTPNTDTQYF. As DNA, the CDR3 is TGTGCCAGCAGCCACGGGACACCTAATACAGATACGCAGTATTTT. Full variable domain (missing parts from reference TRBV14 and TRBJ2-3): EAGVTQFPSHSVIEKGQTVTLRCDPISGHDNLYWYRRVMGKEIKFLLHFVKESKQDESGMPNNRFLAERTGGTYSTLKVQPAELEDSGVYFCASSHGTPNTDTQYFGPGTRLTVL.

This clonotype was counted between two and nine times. A much larger clone differs by one base, so this may be a read error. The V gene is TRBV7-2, the J gene TRBJ2-7; no clear D. Trimming pared 6 bases from V and 6 bases from J, leaving 15 bases between. Germline-derived CDR1 and CDR2 are SGHTA and FQGNSA. The CDR3 is 13 residues long. Written as DNA, the CDR3 is TGTGCCAGCAGACCCACACCGAAGGCCGAGCAGTACTTC. Its protein product is CASRPTPKAEQYF.

V gene TRBV24-1 combines with J gene TRBJ2-1; the D is unclear. The CDR3 sequence is 13 residues long. Between the trimmed V and J ends, which lost 4 bases and 9 bases, there was a span of 12 bases. CDR1 and CDR2 from the germline V gene are KGHDR and SFDVKD. CDR3 region: CATSDKRLVEQFF. For the CDR3, the DNA is TGTGCCACCAGTGACAAAAGACTCGTTGAGCAGTTCTTC.

This clonotype was seen many times. This chain uses TRBV12-3 or TRBV12-4 with TRBJ2-3, with D uncertain. V was trimmed by 5 bases and J by 1 base, leaving 10 bases between them. CDR3 length: 14 amino acids. This chain's CDR3 is CASSTYTGTDTQYF. CDR3 sequence (DNA): TGTGCCAGCAGTACATACACAGGCACAGATACGCAGTATTTT.

This clonotype occurred many times. The chain couples TRBV3-1 to TRBJ2-5; D unclear. V dropped 1 base and J dropped 4 bases, with 4 bases sitting between them. This CDR3 region has 12 residues. Germline CDR1 reads LGHDT; CDR2 reads YNNKEL (reference sequence). The chain's CDR3 is CASSQARETQYF. CDR3 in DNA: TGTGCCAGCAGCCAAGCGCGAGAGACCCAGTACTTC.

This clonotype turned up a few times. The genes are TRBV24-1 and TRBJ2-3; D unresolved. This CDR3 is built from 12 residues. The V gene lost 6 bases and the J gene lost 5 bases, with 8 bases spanning the gap. Germline CDR1 is KGHDR and CDR2 is SFDVKD. CDR3 DNA sequence: TGTGCCACCAGTTCCGGATTAGATACGCAGTATTTT. It translates to CATSSGLDTQYF.

Many counts were recorded for this clonotype. In nucleotides, the CDR3 is TGCAGTGCTCAGTCAGGGAGGGATTTCGGGGAGCAGTACTTC. Its protein is CSAQSGRDFGEQYF. This rearrangement joins TRBV20-1 to TRBJ2-7, with 7 bases identical to TRBD2. The germline gives CDR1 DFQATT, CDR2 SNEGSKA (reference sequence). V lost 5 bases and J lost 7; bases outside the gene matches: 14. This CDR3 has 14 residues.

Ten or more counts support this clonotype. The rearrangement links TRBV12-3 or TRBV12-4 to TRBJ1-1; TRBD1 might be the D (5 bases). The CDR3 is 10 residues long. The V and J ends lost 11 bases and 7 bases respectively, with 11 bases between them. The DNA of the CDR3 is TGTGCCTCTAAGGGGATTGAAGCTTTCTTT. This encodes CASKGIEAFF.

The chain combines TRBV4-2 with TRBJ1-2; D is ambiguous. V was clipped by 1 base and J by 10 bases, with 10 bases between them. Germline V gives CDR1 LGHNA, CDR2 YNFKEQ. The CDR3 has 12 amino acids. CDR3 bases: TGTGCCAGCAGCCAAGCGGCTGGATACTACACCTTC. Protein: CASSQAAGYYTF.

This clonotype was seen many times. The V call is TRBV11-2, the J call TRBJ2-7, with TRBD2 identical over 12 bases. J lost 2 bases, V lost 0 bases, and 17 bases had no gene match. The V gene's germline CDR1 is SGHAT and CDR2 FQNNGV. This CDR3 is built from 21 residues. The CDR3 region is CASSLDRRTSGTPTKTYEQYF. The CDR3 coding sequence is TGTGCCAGCAGCTTAGACCGGAGGACTAGCGGGACACCGACCAAAACCTACGAGCAGTACTTC.

This clonotype has more than one count but fewer than ten. This may stem from a read error, because a much larger clone lies one nucleotide away. The CDR3 nucleotides are TGTGCCAGCAGTGAACTAGCGGGAGGGAAAGATACGCAGTATTTT. It encodes CASSELAGGKDTQYF. The rearrangement links TRBV6-4 to TRBJ2-3; 13 nucleotides line up with TRBD2. Unmatched junction bases numbered 2, after V lost 3 bases and J lost 5 bases. There are 15 residues in the CDR3. The germline gives CDR1 MRHNA, CDR2 SNTAGT.

This clonotype was seen repeatedly, ten times or more. The chain combines TRBV9 with TRBJ2-3; D remains unclear. This CDR3 has 15 amino acids. Germline V gives CDR1 SGDLS, CDR2 YYNGEE. The V end was cut by 0 bases, the J end by 1 base, with 9 bases between. The CDR3 region is CASSVGSIRTDTQYF. The DNA for the CDR3 is TGTGCCAGCAGCGTAGGTTCCATCCGCACAGATACGCAGTATTTT.

This clonotype was counted at least ten times. The chain employs TRBV28 and TRBJ1-2; D possibly corresponds to TRBD1 (6 bases). CDR3 length: 12 amino acids. Germline CDR1 and CDR2: MDHEN and SYDVKM. V gave up 7 bases and J gave up 5 bases, with 11 bases separating them. The CDR3 DNA sequence: TGTGCCAGCACCCGACAGGATTATGGCTACACCTTC. The encoded protein is CASTRQDYGYTF.